This TCR beta chain was profiled in a study of T cell repertoires in cytomegalovirus infection (dated by TCRdb to between 2017 and 2020). Looking at the study overall: Donor HLA type was relevant to the analysis, because carriage of CMV infection together with the matching HLA type was indicated by public TCR beta signatures.

Notes on this clonotype: No cognate antigen has been identified for it. There are no base qualities to consult, and no much larger clone falls within one base.

General conclusions and limits of the study: The ex vivo response was dominated by HLA-C-restricted CMV-specific TCR beta clonotypes, and the single most frequent clonotype in two of eight donors was supplied by these HLA-C-restricted clonotypes. In both this cohort and an independent approximately 370-donor cohort, the cumulative frequency of public TCR beta family members distinguished carriers of CMV infection plus the relevant HLA type.

The V end gives up 4 bases and the J end 3 bases, leaving 8 bases in the junction not matched to a gene. From the germline V gene, CDR1 is MGHRA and CDR2 is YSYEKL. The CDR3 numbers 16 residues from cysteine through phenylalanine. Of all the DNA, just the CDR3 is kept, 48 bases in frame from base 1. Sequencing used an Illumina HiSeq 1500. TCRdb trimmed the raw reads at Q25, called clones with MiXCR and kept productive beta chains. CDR3 protein sequences are deduplicated, and each keeps its most common genes and DNA. Counted in this sample were about 230,000 distinct CDR3 sequences; 22% of them appeared once. The ten top clones hold 15% to 20% of the sample.

This clonotype originated in a human donor in good health (CMV status not recorded). Some clones in this sample may be carry-over from other donors' samples. The source material was CD8+ T cells from PBMCs. In this chain, TRBV4-1 is recombined with TRBJ2-5; TRBD1 lines up with 10 middle nucleotides. The nucleotides are TGCGCCAGCAGCCCAAAAGGGGGGACAGGGGAAGAGACCCAGTACTTC. This translates into CASSPKGGTGEETQYF.